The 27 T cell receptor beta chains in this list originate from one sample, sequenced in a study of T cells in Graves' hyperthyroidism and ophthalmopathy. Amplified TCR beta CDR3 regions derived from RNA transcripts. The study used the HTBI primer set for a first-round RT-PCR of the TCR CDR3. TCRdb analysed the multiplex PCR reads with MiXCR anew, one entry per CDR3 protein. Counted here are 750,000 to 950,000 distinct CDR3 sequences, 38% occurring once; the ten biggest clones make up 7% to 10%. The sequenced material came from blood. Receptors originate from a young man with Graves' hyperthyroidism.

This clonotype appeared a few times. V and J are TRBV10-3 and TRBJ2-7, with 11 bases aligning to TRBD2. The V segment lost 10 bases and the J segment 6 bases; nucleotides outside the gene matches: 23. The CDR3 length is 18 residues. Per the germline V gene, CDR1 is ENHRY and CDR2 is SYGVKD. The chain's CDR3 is CASTGQAVNSGRAAEQYF. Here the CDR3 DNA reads TGTGCCAGCACCGGACAGGCGGTTAATAGCGGGAGGGCCGCCGAGCAGTACTTC.

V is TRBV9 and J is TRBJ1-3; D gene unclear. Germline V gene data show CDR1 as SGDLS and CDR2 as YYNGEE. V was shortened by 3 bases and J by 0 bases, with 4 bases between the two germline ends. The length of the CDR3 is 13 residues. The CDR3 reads CASSDPSGNTIYF. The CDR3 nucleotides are TGTGCCAGCAGCGATCCCTCTGGAAACACCATATATTTT.

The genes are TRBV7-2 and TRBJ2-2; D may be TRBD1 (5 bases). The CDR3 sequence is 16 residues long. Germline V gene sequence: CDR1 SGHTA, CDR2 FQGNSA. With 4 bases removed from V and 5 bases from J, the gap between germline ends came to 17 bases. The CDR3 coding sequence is TGTGCCAGCAGCTCAGTCGCGGCTAGGGGAACCGGGGAGCTGTTTTTT. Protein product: CASSSVAARGTGELFF.

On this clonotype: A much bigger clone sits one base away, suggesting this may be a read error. The CDR3 here is CAISTGVGYTF. Written as DNA, the CDR3 is TGTGCCATCAGCACAGGGGTGGGCTACACCTTC. The V and J genes are TRBV10-3 and TRBJ1-2, with TRBD1 matching 7 bases. The germline V gene has CDR1 ENHRY and CDR2 SYGVKD. Trimming cost V 6 bases and J 8 bases; bases outside gene matches: 3. CDR3 length equals 11 residues.

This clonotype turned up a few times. The chain's CDR3 is CASSQSSGRYLGELFF. The CDR3 DNA sequence: TGTGCCAGCAGCCAATCAAGCGGGAGATATCTCGGGGAGCTGTTTTTT. This chain connects TRBV9 to TRBJ2-2; 8 nucleotides agree with TRBD2. CDR3 length: 16 residues. Germline CDR1 SGDLS, CDR2 YYNGEE. With 4 bases clipped from V and 7 bases from J, the junction kept 12 bases outside the gene matches.

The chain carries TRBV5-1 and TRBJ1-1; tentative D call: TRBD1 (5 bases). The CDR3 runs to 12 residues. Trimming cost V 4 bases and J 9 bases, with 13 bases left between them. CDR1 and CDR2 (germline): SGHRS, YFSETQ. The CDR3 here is CASSPFGGKAFF. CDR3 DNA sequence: TGCGCCAGCAGCCCCTTCGGGGGGAAAGCTTTCTTT.

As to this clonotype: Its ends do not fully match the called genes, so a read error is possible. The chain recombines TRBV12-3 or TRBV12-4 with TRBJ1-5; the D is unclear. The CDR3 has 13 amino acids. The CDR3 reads CASSLAGNHPQHF. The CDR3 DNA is TGTGCCAGCAGTTTAGCGGGGAATCATCCCCAGCATTTT.

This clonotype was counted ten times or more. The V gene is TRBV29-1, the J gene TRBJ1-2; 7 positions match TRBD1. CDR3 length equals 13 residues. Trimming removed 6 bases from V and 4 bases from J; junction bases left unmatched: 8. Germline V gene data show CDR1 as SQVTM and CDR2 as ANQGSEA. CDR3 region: CSVPGQEAYGYTF. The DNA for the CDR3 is TGCAGCGTCCCTGGACAGGAGGCCTATGGCTACACCTTC.

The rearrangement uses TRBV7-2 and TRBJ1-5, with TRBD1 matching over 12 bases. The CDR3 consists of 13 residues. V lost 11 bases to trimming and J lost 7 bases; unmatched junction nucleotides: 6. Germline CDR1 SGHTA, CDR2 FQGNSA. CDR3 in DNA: TGTGCCGCCGGGACAGGGGGCAGGCAGCCCCAGCATTTT. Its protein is CAAGTGGRQPQHF.

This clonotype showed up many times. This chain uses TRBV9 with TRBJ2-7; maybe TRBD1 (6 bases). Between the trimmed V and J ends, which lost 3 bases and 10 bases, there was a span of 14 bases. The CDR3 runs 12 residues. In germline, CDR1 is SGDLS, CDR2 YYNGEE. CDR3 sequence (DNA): TGTGCCAGCAGCGCCGAGACAGGACGACAGTACTTC. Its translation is CASSAETGRQYF.

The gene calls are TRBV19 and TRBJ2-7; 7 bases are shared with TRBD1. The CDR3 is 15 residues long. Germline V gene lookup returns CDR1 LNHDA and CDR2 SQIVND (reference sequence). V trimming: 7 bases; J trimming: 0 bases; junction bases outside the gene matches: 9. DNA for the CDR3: TGTGCCAGTAAAAATCGACAGGGTCCCTCCTACGAGCAGTACTTC. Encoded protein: CASKNRQGPSYEQYF.

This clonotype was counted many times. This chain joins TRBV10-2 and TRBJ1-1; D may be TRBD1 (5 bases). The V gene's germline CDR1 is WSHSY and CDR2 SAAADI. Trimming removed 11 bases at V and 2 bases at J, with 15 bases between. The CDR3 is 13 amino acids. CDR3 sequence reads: CACCRGLNTEAFF. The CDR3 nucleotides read TGCGCCTGCTGTCGGGGGTTAAACACTGAAGCTTTCTTT.

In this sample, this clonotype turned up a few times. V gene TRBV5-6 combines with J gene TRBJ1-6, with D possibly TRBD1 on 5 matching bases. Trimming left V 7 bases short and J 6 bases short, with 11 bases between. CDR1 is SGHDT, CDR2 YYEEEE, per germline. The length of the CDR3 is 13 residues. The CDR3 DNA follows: TGTGCCAGCCAGGGACTTGGTAATTCACCCCTCCACTTT. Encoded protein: CASQGLGNSPLHF.

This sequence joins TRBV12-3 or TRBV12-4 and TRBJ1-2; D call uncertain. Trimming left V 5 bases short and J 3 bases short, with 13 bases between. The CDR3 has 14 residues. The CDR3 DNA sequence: TGTGCCAGCAGTGAGCGGACGACCTACTATGGCTACACCTTC. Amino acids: CASSERTTYYGYTF.

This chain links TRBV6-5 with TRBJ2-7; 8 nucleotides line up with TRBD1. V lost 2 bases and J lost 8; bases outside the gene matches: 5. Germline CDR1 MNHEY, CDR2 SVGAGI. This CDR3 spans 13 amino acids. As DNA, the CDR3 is TGTGCCAGCAGTTACCGGACAGGGCAAAAGCAGTACTTC. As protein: CASSYRTGQKQYF.

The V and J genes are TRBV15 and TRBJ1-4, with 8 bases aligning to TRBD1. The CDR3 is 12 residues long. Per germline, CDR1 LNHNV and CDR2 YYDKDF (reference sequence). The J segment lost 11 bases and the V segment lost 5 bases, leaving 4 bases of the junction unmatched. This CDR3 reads CATSRTGGKLFF. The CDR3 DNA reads TGTGCCACCAGCCGCACAGGGGGGAAACTGTTTTTT.

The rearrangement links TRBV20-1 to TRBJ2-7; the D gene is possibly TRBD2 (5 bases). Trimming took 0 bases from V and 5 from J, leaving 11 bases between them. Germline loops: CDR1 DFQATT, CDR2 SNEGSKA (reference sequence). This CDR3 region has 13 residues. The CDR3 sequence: CSARDLERDEQYF. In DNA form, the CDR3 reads TGCAGTGCTAGAGATCTTGAGAGGGACGAGCAGTACTTC.

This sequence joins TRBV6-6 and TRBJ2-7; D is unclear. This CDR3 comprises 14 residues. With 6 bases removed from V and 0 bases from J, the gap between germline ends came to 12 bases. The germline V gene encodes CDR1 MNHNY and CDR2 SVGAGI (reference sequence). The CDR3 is CASRRLMSSYEQYF. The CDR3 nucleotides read TGTGCCAGCAGGAGGCTCATGAGCTCCTACGAGCAGTACTTC.

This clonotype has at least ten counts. The CDR3 region has the DNA TGTGCCAGCAGTGGGGGTTTGGACACTGAAGCTTTCTTT. It yields the protein CASSGGLDTEAFF. J is TRBJ1-1 and V is TRBV25-1; D is unclear. CDR3 length: 13 residues. V was shortened by 4 bases and J by 3 bases, with 9 bases between the two germline ends. Looked up from germline, CDR1 is MGHDK and CDR2 is SYGVNS.

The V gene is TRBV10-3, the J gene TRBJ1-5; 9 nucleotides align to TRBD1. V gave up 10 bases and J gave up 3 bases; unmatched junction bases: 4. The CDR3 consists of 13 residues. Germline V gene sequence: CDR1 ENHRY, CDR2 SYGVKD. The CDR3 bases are TGTGCCACCGGGACAGGGTTCAATCAGCCCCAGCATTTT. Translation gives CATGTGFNQPQHF.

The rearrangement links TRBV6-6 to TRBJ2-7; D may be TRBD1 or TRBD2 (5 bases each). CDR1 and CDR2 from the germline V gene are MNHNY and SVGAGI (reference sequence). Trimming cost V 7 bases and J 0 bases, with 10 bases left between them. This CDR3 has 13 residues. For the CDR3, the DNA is TGTGCCAGCACCGGGACGAGCTCCTACGAGCAGTACTTC. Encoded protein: CASTGTSSYEQYF.

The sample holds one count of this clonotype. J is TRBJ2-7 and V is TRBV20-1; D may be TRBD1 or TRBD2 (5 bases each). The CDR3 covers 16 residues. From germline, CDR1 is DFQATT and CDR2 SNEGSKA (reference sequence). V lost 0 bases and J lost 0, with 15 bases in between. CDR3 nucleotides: TGCAGTGCTAGAGATCTGGCAGGGACGGGCTCCTACGAGCAGTACTTC. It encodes CSARDLAGTGSYEQYF.

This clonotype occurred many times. In DNA, the CDR3 is TGTGCCACCAGTGATCCAAGAGGGGTCCAAGAGACCCAGTACTTC. This codes for CATSDPRGVQETQYF. The rearrangement links TRBV24-1 to TRBJ2-5, with D perhaps TRBD1 or TRBD2 (5 bases each). Germline values: CDR1 KGHDR, CDR2 SFDVKD. The CDR3 contains 15 residues. V lost 3 bases and J 1 base, leaving 11 bases between the germline ends.

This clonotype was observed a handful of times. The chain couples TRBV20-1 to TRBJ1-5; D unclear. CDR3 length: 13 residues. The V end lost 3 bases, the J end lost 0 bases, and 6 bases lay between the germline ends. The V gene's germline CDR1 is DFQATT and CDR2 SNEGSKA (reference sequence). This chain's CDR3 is CSASPSSNQPQHF. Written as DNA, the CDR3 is TGCAGTGCTAGTCCGAGTAGCAATCAGCCCCAGCATTTT.

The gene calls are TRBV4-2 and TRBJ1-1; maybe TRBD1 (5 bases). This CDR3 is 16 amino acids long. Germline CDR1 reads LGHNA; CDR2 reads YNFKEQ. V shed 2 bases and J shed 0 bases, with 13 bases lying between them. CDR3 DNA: TGTGCCAGCAGCCAACACACCAAGACAGTGAACACTGAAGCTTTCTTT. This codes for CASSQHTKTVNTEAFF.

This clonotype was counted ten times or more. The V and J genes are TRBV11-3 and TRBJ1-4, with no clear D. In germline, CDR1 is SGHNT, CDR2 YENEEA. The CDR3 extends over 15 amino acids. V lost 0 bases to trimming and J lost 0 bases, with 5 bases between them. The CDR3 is CASSLESATNEKLFF. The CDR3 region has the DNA TGTGCCAGCAGCTTAGAGTCGGCAACTAATGAAAAACTGTTTTTT.

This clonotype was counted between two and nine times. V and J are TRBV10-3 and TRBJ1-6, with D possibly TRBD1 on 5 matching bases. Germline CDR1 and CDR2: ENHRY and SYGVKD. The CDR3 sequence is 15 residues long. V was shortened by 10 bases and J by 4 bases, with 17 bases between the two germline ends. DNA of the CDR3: TGTGCCAGCAGACCCACAGGCGCATATAATTCACCCCTCCACTTT. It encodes CASRPTGAYNSPLHF.